This T cell receptor (beta chain) came from a study of human T cells and chemical hapten exposure. TCRdb recomputed calls from the RACE reads with MiXCR, one row per CDR3 protein. The data contain over 100,000 distinct CDR3 sequences, around 11% of them singletons. This clonotype showed up many times. Documented time point: patch test 3, about 24 weeks after DPC sensitization. Treatment given: therapeutic diphenylcyclopropenone sensitization with weekly scalp DPC. The source is a woman aged 50 to 60 with alopecia areata. Some clones in this sample may be carry-over from other donors' samples. This material consisted of whole blood, taken in connection with sensitization to the hapten diphenylcyclopropenone (DPC).

CDR3 residues: CASSVASEGEAFF. CDR3 in DNA: TGTGCCAGCAGCGTAGCTTCGGAGGGGGAAGCTTTCTTT. This sequence joins TRBV9 and TRBJ1-1, with a possible D match to TRBD1 (5 bases). The CDR3 is made up of 13 amino acids. Trimming removed 0 bases at V and 8 bases at J, with 11 bases between. Per germline, CDR1 SGDLS and CDR2 YYNGEE.